This T cell receptor (beta chain) appears in the sequencing data of a study of blood T cell repertoires in COVID-19. Study details: Sites in the United States, Italy and Spain provided acute and convalescent COVID-19 samples. Sources were T cells, B-cell-depleted T cells, or PBMCs; the material itself was cDNA or gDNA.

Per the study methods: Reference gene primer amplification gave nucleated cell count estimates. Sequencing was performed with immunoSEQ multiplex PCR; in TCRdb, only in-frame clones are kept and a portion is missing. V and J calls and clone size follow that table, whereas D and trimming were derived from the DNA. The sample lists some 290,000 clones, 90% occurring once. Germline CDR1 reads LNHNV; CDR2 reads YYDKDF (reference sequence). This CDR3 spans 12 amino acids. V was trimmed by 3 bases and J by 8 bases, leaving 9 bases between them. Patients in Seattle were enrolled during active infection, then followed longitudinally.

The chain combines TRBV15 with TRBJ2-3; D not resolved. Sequenced input: peripheral blood. The clonotype comes from a woman aged 40 to 50 with COVID-19, enrolled during active disease. The CDR3, as DNA: TGTGCCACCAGCAGTACTACATCTACGCAGTATTTT. This sequence encodes CATSSTTSTQYF.